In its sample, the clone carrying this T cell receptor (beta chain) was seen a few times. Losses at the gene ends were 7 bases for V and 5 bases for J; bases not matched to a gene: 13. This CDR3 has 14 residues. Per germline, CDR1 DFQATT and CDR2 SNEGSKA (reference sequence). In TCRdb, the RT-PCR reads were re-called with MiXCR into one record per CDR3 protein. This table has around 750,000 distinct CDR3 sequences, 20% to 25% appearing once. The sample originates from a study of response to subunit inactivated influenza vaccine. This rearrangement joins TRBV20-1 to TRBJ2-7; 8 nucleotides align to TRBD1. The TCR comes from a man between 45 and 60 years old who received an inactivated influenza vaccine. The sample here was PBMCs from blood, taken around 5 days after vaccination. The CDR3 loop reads CSVPGSGQVNEQYF. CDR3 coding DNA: TGCAGTGTGCCCGGATCGGGACAGGTCAACGAGCAGTACTTC.